Listed below are T cell receptor beta chains from one sample, sequenced in a study of CD8 T cells in ankylosing spondylitis. TCRdb itself ran the 5' RACE reads through MiXCR, one entry per CDR3 protein. The data show roughly 48,000 distinct CDR3 sequences, 6.5% to 9% seen once. The sequenced sample was blood, either unsorted or a sorted T cell fraction (not recorded which). The receptors derive from a female donor with ankylosing spondylitis or in good health (not recorded which). The conserved cysteine and the conserved F or W are not part of the CDR3 here.

j_call v_call cdr3_aa
TRBJ2-3 TRBV7-2 ASSRSGNTDTQY
TRBJ2-1 TRBV18 ASSPTLGYNEQF
TRBJ1-1 TRBV5-5 ASSPLANTEAF
TRBJ1-1 TRBV5-1 ASSLGGRGEAF
TRBJ1-1 TRBV20-1 SARAGLTEAF
TRBJ2-1 TRBV6-2/TRBV6-3 ASSTRQGWAIEQF
TRBJ2-5 TRBV10-3 AIGQGGETQY
TRBJ2-3 TRBV5-6 ASSTLHRGGVSDTQY
TRBJ1-1 TRBV12-3/TRBV12-4 ASSSRQGVPEAF
TRBJ2-5 TRBV5-1 ASSSVGETQY
TRBJ1-1 TRBV7-9 ASSSGYRGGTEAF
TRBJ2-1 TRBV2 ASSDGSGGAWQF
TRBJ1-2 TRBV7-2 ASSRVREGCPYT
TRBJ1-4 TRBV30 AWRRPEGKLF
TRBJ2-3 TRBV5-1 ASSLGLAGTDTQY
TRBJ1-4 TRBV5-5 ASSRRDREPKLF
TRBJ1-4 TRBV20-1 SARRSGNEKLF
TRBJ2-1 TRBV29-1 SVIGYNEQF